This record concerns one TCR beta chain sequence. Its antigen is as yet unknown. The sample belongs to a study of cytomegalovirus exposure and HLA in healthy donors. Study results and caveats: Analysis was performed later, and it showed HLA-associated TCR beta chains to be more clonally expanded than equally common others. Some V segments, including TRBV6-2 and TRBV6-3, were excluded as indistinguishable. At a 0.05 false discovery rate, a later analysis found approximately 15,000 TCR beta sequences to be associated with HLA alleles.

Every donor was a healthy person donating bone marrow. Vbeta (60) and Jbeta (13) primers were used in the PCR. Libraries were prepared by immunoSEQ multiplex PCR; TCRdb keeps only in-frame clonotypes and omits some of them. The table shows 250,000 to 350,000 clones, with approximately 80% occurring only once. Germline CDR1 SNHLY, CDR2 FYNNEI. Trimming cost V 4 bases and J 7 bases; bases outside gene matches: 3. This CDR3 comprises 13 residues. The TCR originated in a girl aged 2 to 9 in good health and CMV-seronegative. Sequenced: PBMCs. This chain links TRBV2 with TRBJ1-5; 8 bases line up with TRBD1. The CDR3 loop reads CASSVYRGQPQHF. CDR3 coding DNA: TGTGCCAGCAGTGTCTACAGGGGGCAGCCCCAGCATTTT.